This is a list of T cell receptor beta chains from one sample in a study of blood T cell repertoires in COVID-19. Here immunoSEQ multiplex PCR was the method, and the copy in TCRdb shows in-frame clones only, minus some. The table shows 130,000 to 150,000 clones, with roughly 90% occurring only once. The sequencing input was PBMCs or T cells enriched from blood (not recorded which). The source of these receptors is a woman in her twenties or thirties with acute COVID-19. Both conserved end residues are part of each CDR3. A D gene is named only where the DNA matches it firmly. Where a row states a size, it is once, few, many or the class of an expanded clone; other rows omit it.

CDR3 protein,CDR3 DNA,D gene,V gene,J gene,clone size
CASSYGGPPGDIQYF,TGTGCCAGTAGTTACGGGGGACCACCGGGGGACATTCAGTACTTC,.,TRBV19,TRBJ2-4,.
CASSQSSNEQFF,TGCGCCAGCAGCCAATCTAGCAATGAGCAGTTCTTC,.,TRBV5-1,TRBJ2-1,few
CASSYLWGGSYNEQFF,TGTGCCAGCAGTTATCTCTGGGGAGGCTCCTACAATGAGCAGTTCTTC,.,TRBV6-2/TRBV6-3,TRBJ2-1,.
CASRRAGVINNEQFF,TGTGCCAGCAGACGAGCGGGAGTGATTAATAATGAGCAGTTCTTC,TRBD2,TRBV27,TRBJ2-1,.
CASSSGWKRHTYNEQFF,TGTGCCAGCAGTTCTGGCTGGAAGCGCCATACATACAATGAGCAGTTCTTC,.,TRBV6-2/TRBV6-3,TRBJ2-1,once
CARLLRDRGCTGELFF,TGCGCCAGGCTACTACGGGACAGGGGTTGCACCGGGGAGCTGTTTTTT,TRBD1,TRBV10-1,TRBJ2-2,.
CASSLWGRSTEAFF,TGTGCCAGCAGTTTATGGGGGCGGTCCACTGAAGCTTTCTTT,.,TRBV28,TRBJ1-1,.
CASSSPGGTQYF,TGTGCCAGCAGCTCACCGGGTGGGACCCAGTACTTC,.,TRBV7-3,TRBJ2-5,.
CASSSSPSGGRNQPQHF,TGTGCCAGCAGCTCCTCCCCCTCGGGGGGCCGCAATCAGCCCCAGCATTTT,.,TRBV7-9,TRBJ1-5,.
CSASGQAGEKLFF,TGCAGTGCTAGTGGGCAGGCGGGCGAAAAACTGTTTTTT,.,TRBV20-1,TRBJ1-4,many
CASRLTVTNEKLFF,TGTGCCAGCAGACTGACAGTAACGAATGAAAAACTGTTTTTT,.,TRBV7-2,TRBJ1-4,.